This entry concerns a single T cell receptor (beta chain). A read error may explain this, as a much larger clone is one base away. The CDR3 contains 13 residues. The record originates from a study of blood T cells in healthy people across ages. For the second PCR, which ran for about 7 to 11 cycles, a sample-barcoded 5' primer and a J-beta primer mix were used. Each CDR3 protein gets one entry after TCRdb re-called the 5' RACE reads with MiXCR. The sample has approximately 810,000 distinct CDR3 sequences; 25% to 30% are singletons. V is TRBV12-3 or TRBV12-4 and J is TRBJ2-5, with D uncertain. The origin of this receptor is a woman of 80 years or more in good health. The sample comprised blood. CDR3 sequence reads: CTSSDSREETQYF. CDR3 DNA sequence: TGTACCAGCAGTGATTCGAGAGAAGAGACCCAGTACTTC.